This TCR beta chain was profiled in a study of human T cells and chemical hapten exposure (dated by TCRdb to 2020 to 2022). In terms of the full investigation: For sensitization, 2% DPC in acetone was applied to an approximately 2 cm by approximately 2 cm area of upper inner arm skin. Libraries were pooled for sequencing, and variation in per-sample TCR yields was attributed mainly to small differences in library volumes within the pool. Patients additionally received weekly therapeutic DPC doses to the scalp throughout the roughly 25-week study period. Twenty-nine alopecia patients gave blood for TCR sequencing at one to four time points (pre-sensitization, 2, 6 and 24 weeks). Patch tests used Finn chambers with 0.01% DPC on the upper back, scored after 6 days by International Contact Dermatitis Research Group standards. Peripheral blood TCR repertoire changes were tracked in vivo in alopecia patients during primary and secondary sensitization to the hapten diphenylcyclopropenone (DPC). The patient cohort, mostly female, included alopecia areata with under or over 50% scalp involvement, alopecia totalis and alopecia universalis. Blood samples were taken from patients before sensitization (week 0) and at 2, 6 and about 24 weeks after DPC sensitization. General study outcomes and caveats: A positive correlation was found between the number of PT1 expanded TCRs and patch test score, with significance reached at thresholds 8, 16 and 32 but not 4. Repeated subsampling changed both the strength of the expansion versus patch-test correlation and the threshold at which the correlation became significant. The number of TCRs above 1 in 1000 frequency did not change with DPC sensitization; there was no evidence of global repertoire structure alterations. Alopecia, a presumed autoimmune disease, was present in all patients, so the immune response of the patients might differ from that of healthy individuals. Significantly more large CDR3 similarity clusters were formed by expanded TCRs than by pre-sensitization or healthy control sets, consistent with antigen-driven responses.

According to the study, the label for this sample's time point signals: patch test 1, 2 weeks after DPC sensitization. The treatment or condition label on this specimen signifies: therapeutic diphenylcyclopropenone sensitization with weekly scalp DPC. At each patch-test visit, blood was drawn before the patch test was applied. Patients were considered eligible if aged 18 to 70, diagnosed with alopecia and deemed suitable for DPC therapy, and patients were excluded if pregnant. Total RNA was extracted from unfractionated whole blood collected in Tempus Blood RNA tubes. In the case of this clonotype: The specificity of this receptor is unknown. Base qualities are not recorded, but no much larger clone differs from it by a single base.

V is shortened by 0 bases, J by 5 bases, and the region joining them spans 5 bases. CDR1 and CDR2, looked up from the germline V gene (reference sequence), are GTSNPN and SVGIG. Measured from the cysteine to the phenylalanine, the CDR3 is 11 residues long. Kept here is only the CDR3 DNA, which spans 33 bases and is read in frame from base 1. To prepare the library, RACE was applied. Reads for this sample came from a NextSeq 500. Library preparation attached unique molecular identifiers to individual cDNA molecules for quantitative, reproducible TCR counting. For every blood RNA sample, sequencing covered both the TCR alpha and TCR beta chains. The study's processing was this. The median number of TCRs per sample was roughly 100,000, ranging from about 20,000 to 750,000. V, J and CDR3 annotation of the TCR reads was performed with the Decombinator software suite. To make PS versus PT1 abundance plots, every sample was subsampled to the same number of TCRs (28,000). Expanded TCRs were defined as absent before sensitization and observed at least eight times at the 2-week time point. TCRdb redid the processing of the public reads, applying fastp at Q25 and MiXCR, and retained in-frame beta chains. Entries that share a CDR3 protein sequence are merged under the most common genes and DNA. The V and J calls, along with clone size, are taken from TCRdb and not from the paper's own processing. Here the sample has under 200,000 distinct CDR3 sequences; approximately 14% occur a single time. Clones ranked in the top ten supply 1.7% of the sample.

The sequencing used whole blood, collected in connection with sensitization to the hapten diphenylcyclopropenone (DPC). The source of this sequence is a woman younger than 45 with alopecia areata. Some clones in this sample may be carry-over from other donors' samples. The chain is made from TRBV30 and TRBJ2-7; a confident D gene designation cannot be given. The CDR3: CAWSVMDEQYF. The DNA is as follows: TGTGCCTGGAGTGTAATGGACGAGCAGTACTTC.